This T cell receptor (beta chain) was captured by sequencing in a study of blood T cell repertoires in COVID-19. For the study at large: Material from acute and convalescent COVID-19 was sourced from the United States, Italy and Spain.

In the authors' methods: Reference gene primer amplification gave estimated nucleated cell counts. The data were produced by immunoSEQ multiplex PCR, yet TCRdb's version contains in-frame clones alone and is incomplete. The V and J calls and clone size are taken from that table; D and trimming were inferred from the DNA. The data hold 150,000 to 200,000 clones, with about 77% observed a single time. Assignments of participants to cohorts depended upon their own reported clinical history. Germline-derived CDR1 and CDR2 are SNHLY and FYNNEI. This CDR3 region has 15 residues. Trimming removed 3 bases from V and 6 bases from J, with 15 bases in between.

The rearrangement joins TRBV2 to TRBJ2-4, with a tentative D call TRBD2 (7 bases). The sequence came from a woman in her 50s with acute COVID-19. Sample: PBMCs or T cells enriched from blood (not recorded which). The CDR3 bases are TGTGCCAGCAGTGATGGTGCGGGGGCCCCAAACATTCAGTACTTC. Translation: CASSDGAGAPNIQYF. Looking up the rest from reference TRBV2 and TRBJ2-4 gives the full variable domain: EPEVTQTPSHQVTQMGQEVILRCVPISNHLYFYWYRQILGQKVEFLVSFYNNEISEKSEIFDDQFSVERPDGSNFTLKIRSTKLEDSAMYFCASSDGAGAPNIQYFGAGTRLSVL.